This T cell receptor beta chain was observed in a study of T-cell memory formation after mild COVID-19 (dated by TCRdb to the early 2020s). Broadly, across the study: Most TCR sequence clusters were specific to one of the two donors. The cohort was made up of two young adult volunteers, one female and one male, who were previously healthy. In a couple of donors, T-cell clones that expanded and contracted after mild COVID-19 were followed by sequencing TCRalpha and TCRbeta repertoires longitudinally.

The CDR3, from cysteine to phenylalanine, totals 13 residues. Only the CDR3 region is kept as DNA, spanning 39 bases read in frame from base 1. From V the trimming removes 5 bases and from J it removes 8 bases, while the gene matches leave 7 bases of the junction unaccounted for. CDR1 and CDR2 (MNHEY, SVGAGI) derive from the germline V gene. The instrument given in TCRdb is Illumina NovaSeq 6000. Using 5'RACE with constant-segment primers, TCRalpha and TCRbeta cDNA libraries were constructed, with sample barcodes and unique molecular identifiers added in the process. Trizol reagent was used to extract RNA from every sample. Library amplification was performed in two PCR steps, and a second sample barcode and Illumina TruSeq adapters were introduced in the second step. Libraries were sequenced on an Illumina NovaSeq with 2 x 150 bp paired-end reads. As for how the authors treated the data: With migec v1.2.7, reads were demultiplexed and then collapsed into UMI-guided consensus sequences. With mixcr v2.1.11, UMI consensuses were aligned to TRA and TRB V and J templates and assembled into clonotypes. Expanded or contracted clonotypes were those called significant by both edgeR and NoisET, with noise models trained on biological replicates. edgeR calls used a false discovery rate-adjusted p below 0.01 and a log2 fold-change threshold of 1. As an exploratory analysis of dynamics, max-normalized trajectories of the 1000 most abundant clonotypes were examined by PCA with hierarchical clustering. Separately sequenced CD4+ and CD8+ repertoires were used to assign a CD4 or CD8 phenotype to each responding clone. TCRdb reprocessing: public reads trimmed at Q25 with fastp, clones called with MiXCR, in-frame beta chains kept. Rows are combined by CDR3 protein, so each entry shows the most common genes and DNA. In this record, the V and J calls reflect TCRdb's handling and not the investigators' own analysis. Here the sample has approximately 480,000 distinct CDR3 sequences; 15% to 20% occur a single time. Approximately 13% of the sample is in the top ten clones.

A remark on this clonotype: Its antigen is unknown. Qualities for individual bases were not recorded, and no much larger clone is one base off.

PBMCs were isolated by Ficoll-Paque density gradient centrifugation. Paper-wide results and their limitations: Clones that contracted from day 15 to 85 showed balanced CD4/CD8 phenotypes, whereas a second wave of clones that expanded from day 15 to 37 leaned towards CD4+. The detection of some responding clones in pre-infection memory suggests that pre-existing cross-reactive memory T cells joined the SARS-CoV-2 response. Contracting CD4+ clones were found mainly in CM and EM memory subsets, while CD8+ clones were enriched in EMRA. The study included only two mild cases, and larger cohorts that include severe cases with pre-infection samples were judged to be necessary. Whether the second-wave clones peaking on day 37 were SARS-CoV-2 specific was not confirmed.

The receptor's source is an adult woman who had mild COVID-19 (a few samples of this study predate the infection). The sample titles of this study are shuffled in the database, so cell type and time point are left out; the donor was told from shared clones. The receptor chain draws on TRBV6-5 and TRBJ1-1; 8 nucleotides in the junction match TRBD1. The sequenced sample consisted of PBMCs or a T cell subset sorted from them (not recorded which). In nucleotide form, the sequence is TGTGCCAGCAGTACGACAGGGGCATGGGAAGCTTTCTTT. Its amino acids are CASSTTGAWEAFF.